This TCR beta chain was observed in a study of OX40 agonist ivuxolimab in advanced cancers. Clones were sequenced by immunoSEQ multiplex PCR, and TCRdb holds only the in-frame ones, with some missing. The sample has around 41,000 clones, nearly 90% seen once. The CDR3 has 14 residues. With V trimmed by 3 bases and J by 2 bases, 3 bases remained unmatched. Germline V gives CDR1 SGHDN, CDR2 FVKESK. The rearrangement uses TRBV14 and TRBJ1-2; 7 nucleotides agree with TRBD1. Here the sequenced sample was CD4+ or CD8+ T cells sorted from blood, taken in a trial of the OX40 agonist ivuxolimab. This sequence originates from an adult with an advanced solid tumor such as melanoma, head and neck, liver or kidney cancer. The CDR3 sequence: CASSHLQGNYGYTF. CDR3 nucleotide sequence: TGTGCCAGCAGCCATCTACAGGGGAACTATGGCTACACCTTC.